The clone carrying this T cell receptor (beta chain) showed up just a few times. Its antigen is as yet unknown. The germline V gene encodes CDR1 SNHLY and CDR2 FYNNEI. There are 13 residues in the CDR3. Trimming shortened V by 3 bases and J by 4 bases, and 10 bases separated the two germline ends. The data were taken from a study of beta chain bispecific antibodies for T cell cancers. Whole-study findings and limits: Anti-TRBV12 exposure, compared with anti-CD19, reduced the TRBV12-3 proportion of TRBV signal by about 99%. Normal T cells contributed less of the targeted TRBV signal than the leukemia cells did.

Each CDR3 protein is one row after TCRdb ran MiXCR on the 5' RACE reads. The sample yields tens of thousands of distinct CDR3 sequences, 2% to 2.5% seen once. Blood mononuclear cells were expanded for 3 to 4 days using either OKT3 anti-CD3 antibody or CD3/CD28 beads. Sample: healthy donor T cells cultured with leukemia cells, taken from a culture containing a bispecific antibody targeting TCR Vbeta12. This receptor was identified in a human donor in good health. Some clones in this sample may be carry-over from other donors' samples. This chain uses TRBV2 with TRBJ2-7; D remains ambiguous. The CDR3 DNA sequence: TGTGCCAGCAGTGACCCGATCGGGTACGAGCAGTACTTC. It is translated as CASSDPIGYEQYF. The full variable domain, in which reference TRBV2 and TRBJ2-7 provide the parts outside the CDR3, is EPEVTQTPSHQVTQMGQEVILRCVPISNHLYFYWYRQILGQKVEFLVSFYNNEISEKSEIFDDQFSVERPDGSNFTLKIRSTKLEDSAMYFCASSDPIGYEQYFGPGTRLTVT.